This entry lists 31 T cell receptor beta chains sequenced from one sample in a study of blood T cell repertoires in COVID-19. Method: immunoSEQ multiplex PCR; TCRdb's copy keeps in-frame clones and lacks some. The profile covers approximately 390,000 clones, with approximately 86% appearing a single time and roughly 2% taken by the ten largest. Material: PBMCs or T cells enriched from blood (not recorded which). The source is a woman in her forties with acute COVID-19.

V is TRBV30 and J is TRBJ1-5; 7 bases map to TRBD1. Germline CDR1 is GTSNPN and CDR2 is SVGIG (reference sequence). This CDR3 spans 17 amino acids. V gave up 0 bases and J gave up 0 bases; unmatched junction bases: 8. CDR3 sequence: CAWSVQGPIYSNQPQHF. CDR3 nucleotide sequence: TGTGCCTGGAGTGTACAGGGGCCCATATATAGCAATCAGCCCCAGCATTTT.

The genes are TRBV5-4 and TRBJ2-5, with 7 bases matching TRBD2. This CDR3 is 17 amino acids long. The J segment lost 5 bases and the V segment lost 4 bases, leaving 17 bases of the junction unmatched. The germline V gene has CDR1 SGHNT and CDR2 YYREEE (reference sequence). CDR3 loop: CASSRDPGGGGGETQYF. CDR3 bases: TGTGCCAGCAGCCGAGACCCCGGCGGGGGAGGTGGGGAGACCCAGTACTTC.

CDR3 sequence: CASSQDRSAGQETQYF. The CDR3 nucleotides read TGTGCCAGCAGCCAAGATCGGTCAGCGGGGCAAGAGACCCAGTACTTC. V gene TRBV3-1 (or the pseudogene TRBV3-2) combines with J gene TRBJ2-5; TRBD2 matches at 7 bases. The germline CDR1 and CDR2 sequences are LGHDT and YNNKEL (reference sequence). This CDR3 contains 16 residues. The ends lost 0 bases at V and 2 bases at J; junction bases unmatched: 6.

A single count supports this clone. The CDR3 sequence: CASSVTGPSNSPLHF. DNA for the CDR3: TGTGCCAGCAGCGTTACAGGGCCTTCCAACTCACCCCTCCACTTT. The chain links TRBV9 to TRBJ1-6, with D tentatively TRBD1 (6 bases). CDR3 length: 15 residues. Per the germline V gene, CDR1 is SGDLS and CDR2 is YYNGEE. Trimming cost V 2 bases and J 10 bases, with 16 bases left between them.

As for this clone: Other nucleotide sequences in the sample specify the same CDR3. The J gene is TRBJ2-7, the V gene TRBV5-1, with D perhaps TRBD1 (6 bases). Trimming removed 0 bases at V and 2 bases at J, with 9 bases between. Looked up from germline, CDR1 is SGHRS and CDR2 is YFSETQ. There are 14 residues in the CDR3. The CDR3 protein is CASSLGTGPYEQYF. The CDR3 DNA reads TGCGCCAGCAGCTTGGGTACAGGGCCCTACGAGCAGTACTTC. Variable domain in full (rest from reference TRBV5-1 and TRBJ2-7): KAGVTQTPRYLIKTRGQQVTLSCSPISGHRSVSWYQQTPGQGLQFLFEYFSETQRNKGNFPGRFSGRQFSNSRSEMNVSTLELGDSALYLCASSLGTGPYEQYFGPGTRLTVT.

The rearrangement links TRBV5-1 to TRBJ2-2; D is possibly TRBD1 (6 bases). Per the germline V gene, CDR1 is SGHRS and CDR2 is YFSETQ. Trimming cost V 7 bases and J 3 bases, with 16 bases left between them. The CDR3 contains 15 residues. The CDR3 sequence is CASGQTYWYTGELFF. Here the CDR3 DNA reads TGCGCCAGCGGACAGACTTATTGGTACACCGGGGAGCTGTTTTTT. The full variable domain, with the rest looked up from reference TRBV5-1 and TRBJ2-2, is KAGVTQTPRYLIKTRGQQVTLSCSPISGHRSVSWYQQTPGQGLQFLFEYFSETQRNKGNFPGRFSGRQFSNSRSEMNVSTLELGDSALYLCASGQTYWYTGELFFGEGSRLTVL.

J is TRBJ1-2 and V is TRBV12-3 or TRBV12-4; TRBD1 might be the D (5 bases). Trimming stripped 2 bases from V and 7 bases from J, with 8 bases between. The length of the CDR3 is 12 residues. The CDR3 DNA reads as TGTGCCAGCAGTTTATCCCAGGGTGGCTACACCTTC. It codes for CASSLSQGGYTF.

This chain uses TRBV10-3 with TRBJ1-2, with 8 bases matching TRBD1. The V gene's germline CDR1 is ENHRY and CDR2 SYGVKD. Trimming took 7 bases from V and 7 from J; bases not matched to a gene: 5. The CDR3 length is 12 residues. The CDR3 DNA reads as TGTGCCATCACCCCAGGGGGCAGTGGCTACACCTTC. Residues: CAITPGGSGYTF.

The J gene is TRBJ1-2, the V gene TRBV5-4; TRBD1 aligns across 7 bases. V shed 3 bases and J 0 bases; nucleotides not matched to a gene: 5. This CDR3 has 15 residues. The germline gives CDR1 SGHNT, CDR2 YYREEE (reference sequence). The CDR3 loop reads CASSSRTGANYGYTF. For the CDR3, the DNA is TGTGCCAGCAGCTCCAGGACAGGAGCTAACTATGGCTACACCTTC.

The genes are TRBV2 and TRBJ1-4, with D perhaps TRBD1 (5 bases). Trimming removed 8 bases at V and 0 bases at J, with 16 bases between. The CDR3 has 16 residues. Looked up from germline, CDR1 is SNHLY and CDR2 is FYNNEI. CDR3: CASRWDYQATNEKLFF. The CDR3 nucleotides read TGTGCCAGCCGCTGGGACTATCAGGCAACTAATGAAAAACTGTTTTTT.

The V gene is TRBV7-2, the J gene TRBJ1-5; D might be TRBD1 (5 bases). With 4 bases removed from V and 3 bases from J, the gap between germline ends came to 13 bases. The germline V gene encodes CDR1 SGHTA and CDR2 FQGNSA. The CDR3 contains 15 residues. CDR3 coding DNA: TGTGCCAGCAGCTCCTATGACAGCCCCAATCAGCCCCAGCATTTT. Residues: CASSSYDSPNQPQHF.

V and J are TRBV11-2 and TRBJ1-2; TRBD1 is a possible D gene (6 bases). This CDR3 is 12 amino acids long. Trimming stripped 8 bases from V and 0 bases from J, with 7 bases between. Germline assignment: CDR1 SGHAT and CDR2 FQNNGV. The CDR3 loop is CASSGANYGYTF. The CDR3 DNA is TGTGCCAGCTCAGGGGCTAACTATGGCTACACCTTC.

This clone appeared a few times. V is TRBV27 and J is TRBJ1-6, with D unresolved. The CDR3 is 14 amino acids. Germline CDR1 and CDR2: MNHEY and SMNVEV (reference sequence). The V end was cut by 3 bases, the J end by 8 bases, with 11 bases between. CDR3 bases: TGTGCCAGCAGTTTTGGACTAGGAGATTCACCCCTCCACTTT. Protein sequence: CASSFGLGDSPLHF.

This sequence joins TRBV5-4 and TRBJ1-6; TRBD1 matches at 8 bases. Trimming removed 4 bases from V and 9 bases from J; junction bases left unmatched: 12. Germline-derived CDR1 and CDR2 are SGHNT and YYREEE (reference sequence). The CDR3 is 16 residues long. The CDR3 is CASSPSPPGGISPLHF. The CDR3 nucleotides read TGTGCCAGCAGCCCCTCGCCGCCAGGGGGCATTTCACCCCTCCACTTT.

The V and J genes are TRBV19 and TRBJ2-3; weak D call: TRBD2 (6 bases). V dropped 9 bases and J dropped 7 bases, with 14 bases sitting between them. The CDR3 extends over 12 amino acids. Germline V gene data show CDR1 as LNHDA and CDR2 as SQIVND (reference sequence). CDR3 sequence reads: CASGGRYNTQYF. CDR3 nucleotides: TGTGCCAGCGGTGGGAGGTACAATACGCAGTATTTT.

J is TRBJ1-1 and V is TRBV9; D not certain. Per the germline V gene, CDR1 is SGDLS and CDR2 is YYNGEE. The CDR3 extends over 16 amino acids. V was clipped by 1 base and J by 3 bases, with 16 bases between them. Written as DNA, the CDR3 is TGTGCCAGCAGCGTATCGAACTGGGAGGAATACACTGAAGCTTTCTTT. This sequence encodes CASSVSNWEEYTEAFF.

The CDR3 sequence: CASRRGGNSPLHF. The CDR3 coding sequence is TGTGCCAGTAGACGGGGGGGGAATTCACCCCTCCACTTT. The J gene is TRBJ1-6, the V gene TRBV19; a weak D match, TRBD1 (5 bases). CDR1 and CDR2 from the germline V gene are LNHDA and SQIVND (reference sequence). This CDR3 spans 13 amino acids. Between the trimmed V and J ends, which lost 6 bases and 7 bases, there was a span of 10 bases.

DNA of the CDR3: TGTGCCAGCAGGGTGGGGAGTTCCTATGGCTACACCTTC. Its translation: CASRVGSSYGYTF. The chain links TRBV27 to TRBJ1-2; D not certain. V lost 6 bases and J lost 4, with 12 bases in between. This CDR3 has 13 amino acids. Germline CDR1 reads MNHEY; CDR2 reads SMNVEV (reference sequence).

The chain employs TRBV5-5 and TRBJ1-5; no clear D gene. Germline CDR1 reads SGHKS; CDR2 reads YYEKEE (reference sequence). Trimming left V 0 bases short and J 1 base short, with 5 bases between. This CDR3 is 14 amino acids long. CDR3 DNA sequence: TGTGCCAGCAGCTTGGGGGAGAGCAATCAGCCCCAGCATTTT. The encoded protein is CASSLGESNQPQHF.

This clone was seen once. The chain employs TRBV7-2 and TRBJ2-5; TRBD2 matches at 14 bases. Germline V gives CDR1 SGHTA, CDR2 FQGNSA. V trimming: 2 bases; J trimming: 2 bases; junction bases outside the gene matches: 4. The CDR3 sequence is 17 residues long. The CDR3 here is CASSLRLAGGLQETQYF. CDR3 coding DNA: TGTGCCAGCAGCTTAAGACTAGCGGGGGGGCTACAAGAGACCCAGTACTTC.

The chain links TRBV4-2 to TRBJ2-5, with D perhaps TRBD2 (6 bases). The germline V gene has CDR1 LGHNA and CDR2 YNFKEQ. The V gene lost 4 bases and the J gene lost 7 bases, with 22 bases spanning the gap. The CDR3 is 16 amino acids. The CDR3 is CASSPSRDSLAPTQYF. CDR3 sequence (DNA): TGTGCCAGCAGCCCTTCTCGGGACTCCCTAGCCCCGACCCAGTACTTC.

The genes are TRBV10-3 and TRBJ2-3, with TRBD1 identical over 9 bases. J lost 4 bases, V lost 3 bases, and 8 bases had no gene match. The CDR3 is made up of 16 amino acids. In germline, CDR1 is ENHRY, CDR2 SYGVKD. The CDR3 region is CAISDYDRGWADTQYF. The DNA for the CDR3 is TGTGCCATCAGTGATTACGACAGGGGGTGGGCAGATACGCAGTATTTT.

This chain links TRBV6-5 with TRBJ2-3, with 8 bases lining up with TRBD1. The V and J ends lost 4 bases and 0 bases, in that order; junction bases with no gene match: 0. The germline CDR1 and CDR2 sequences are MNHEY and SVGAGI. CDR3 size: 14 residues. The CDR3 is CASSWTGSTDTQYF. The CDR3 bases are TGTGCCAGCAGTTGGACAGGGAGCACAGATACGCAGTATTTT.

The rearrangement uses TRBV6-6 and TRBJ2-1; TRBD1 agrees at 11 bases. The junction had 6 bases not matched to a gene; V was cut back by 4 bases and J by 10 bases. The CDR3 is made up of 14 amino acids. CDR1 MNHNY and CDR2 SVGAGI come from the germline V gene (reference sequence). The DNA of the CDR3 is TGTGCCAGCAGTTGGGGGACAGGGGGATACGAGCAGTTCTTC. It is translated as CASSWGTGGYEQFF.

The CDR3 loop is CATSDCSIGEQYF. Here the CDR3 DNA reads TGTGCCACCAGTGATTGTAGTATTGGCGAGCAGTACTTC. This rearrangement joins TRBV24-1 to TRBJ2-7; no clear D gene. V was shortened by 2 bases and J by 6 bases, with 10 bases between the two germline ends. Germline V CDR1 and CDR2: KGHDR, SFDVKD. The length of the CDR3 is 13 residues.

J is TRBJ2-7 and V is TRBV7-9, with 8 bases aligning to TRBD1. The trim removed 5 bases at V and 3 bases at J, leaving 3 bases unmatched. Germline CDR1 is SEHNR and CDR2 is FQNEAQ (reference sequence). The CDR3 consists of 13 residues. The CDR3 spells CASSDRGHYEQYF. The CDR3 region has the DNA TGTGCCAGCAGCGACAGGGGCCACTACGAGCAGTACTTC. The full variable domain, rest sourced from reference TRBV7-9 and TRBJ2-7, is DTGVSQNPRHKITKRGQNVTFRCDPISEHNRLYWYRQTLGQGPEFLTYFQNEAQLEKSRLLSDRFSAERPKGSFSTLEIQRTEQGDSAMYLCASSDRGHYEQYFGPGTRLTVT.

This chain links TRBV5-1 with TRBJ2-3; D is perhaps TRBD1 (6 bases). CDR3 length equals 17 residues. Germline values: CDR1 SGHRS, CDR2 YFSETQ. The V end lost 0 bases, the J end lost 0 bases, and 14 bases lay between the germline ends. CDR3 sequence: CASSLAAAGVSTDTQYF. The CDR3 bases are TGCGCCAGCAGCTTGGCCGCGGCAGGGGTTAGCACAGATACGCAGTATTTT.

The CDR3 protein is CASSYSKGAISYEQYF. The CDR3 DNA reads TGTGCCAGCAGTTACTCGAAGGGGGCCATCTCCTACGAGCAGTACTTC. This chain links TRBV6-2 or TRBV6-3 with TRBJ2-7, with 7 nucleotides matching TRBD1. V lost 0 bases and J lost 0; bases outside the gene matches: 5. CDR3 length: 16 residues. Germline V gene sequence: CDR1 MNHEY, CDR2 SVGEGT.

The DNA of the CDR3 is TGTGCCAGCAGCCCTATATCTAGCGAGGAGACCCAGTACTTC. Translating it yields CASSPISSEETQYF. This rearrangement joins TRBV5-8 to TRBJ2-5, with D perhaps TRBD2 (6 bases). Germline CDR1 and CDR2: SGHTS and YDEGEE. The CDR3 length is 14 residues. V shed 4 bases and J shed 5 bases, with 15 bases lying between them.

DNA of the CDR3: TGTGCCAGCAGCTTCTCAGGGGGAGCAGAGACCCAGTACTTC. It translates to CASSFSGGAETQYF. This chain connects TRBV5-4 to TRBJ2-5, with 7 bases aligning to TRBD1. Trimming removed 2 bases from V and 4 bases from J; junction bases left unmatched: 5. This CDR3 has 14 amino acids. Germline V lookup: CDR1 SGHNT, CDR2 YYREEE (reference sequence).

V and J are TRBV4-1 and TRBJ2-7; the match to TRBD1 covers 7 bases. The CDR3 is 16 amino acids. CDR1 is MGHRA, CDR2 YSYEKL, per germline. Trimming cost V 0 bases and J 1 base; bases outside gene matches: 6. CDR3 sequence reads: CASSQESTGRSYEQYF. In nucleotides, the CDR3 is TGCGCCAGCAGCCAAGAATCGACAGGGAGATCCTACGAGCAGTACTTC.